This T cell receptor beta chain was identified during a study of blood T cell repertoires in COVID-19. About the study: Spain, Italy and the United States supplied samples that represented acute and convalescent COVID-19. The analysed material was cDNA or gDNA that came from T cells, B-cell-depleted T cells, or PBMCs.

Original data processing: It was from reference gene primer amplification that nucleated cell counts were estimated. Assay used: immunoSEQ multiplex PCR; TCRdb lists only in-frame clones, some missing. That table is the source of V, J and clone size, and D and trimming were worked out from the DNA. The sample lists just over 150,000 clones, approximately 86% occurring once. The CDR3 loop spans 16 amino acids. This clone was found a few times. This receptor was identified in a woman aged 70-85 years with acute or convalescent COVID-19. What was sequenced was peripheral blood. This chain uses TRBV21-1 with TRBJ1-6. TRBV21-1 is annotated as a pseudogene. The CDR3 sequence is CASGKAGGSYNSPLHF. In DNA form, the CDR3 reads TGTGCCAGCGGAAAGGCGGGAGGCTCCTATAATTCACCCCTCCACTTT.